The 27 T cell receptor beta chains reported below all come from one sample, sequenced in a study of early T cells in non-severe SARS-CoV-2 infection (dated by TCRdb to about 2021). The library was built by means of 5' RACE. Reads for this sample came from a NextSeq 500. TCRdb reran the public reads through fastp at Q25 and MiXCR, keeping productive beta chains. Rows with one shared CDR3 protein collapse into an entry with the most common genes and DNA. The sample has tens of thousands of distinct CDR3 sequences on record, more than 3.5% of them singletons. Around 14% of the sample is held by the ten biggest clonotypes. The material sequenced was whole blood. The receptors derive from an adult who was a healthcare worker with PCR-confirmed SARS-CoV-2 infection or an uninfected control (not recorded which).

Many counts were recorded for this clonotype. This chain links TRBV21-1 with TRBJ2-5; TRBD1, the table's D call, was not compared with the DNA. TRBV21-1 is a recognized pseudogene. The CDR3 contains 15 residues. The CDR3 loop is CASGDPRQFGETQYF. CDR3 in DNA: TGTGCCAGCGGCGACCCAAGACAGTTCGGCGAGACCCAGTACTTC.

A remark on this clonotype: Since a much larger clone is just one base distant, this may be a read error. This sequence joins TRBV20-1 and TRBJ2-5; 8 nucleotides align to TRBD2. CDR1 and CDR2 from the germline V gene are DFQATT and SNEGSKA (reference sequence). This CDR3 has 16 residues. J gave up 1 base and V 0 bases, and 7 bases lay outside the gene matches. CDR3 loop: CSARDFRGGGQETQYF. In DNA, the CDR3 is TGCAGTGCTAGAGATTTCCGGGGGGGCGGCCAAGAGACCCAGTACTTC.

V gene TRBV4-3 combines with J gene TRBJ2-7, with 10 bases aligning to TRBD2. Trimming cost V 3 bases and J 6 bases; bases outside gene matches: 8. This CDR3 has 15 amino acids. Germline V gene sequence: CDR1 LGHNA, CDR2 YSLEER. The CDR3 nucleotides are TGCGCCAGCAGCCAGAGAGCGGGGGGGCAAGCCGAGCAGTACTTC. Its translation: CASSQRAGGQAEQYF.

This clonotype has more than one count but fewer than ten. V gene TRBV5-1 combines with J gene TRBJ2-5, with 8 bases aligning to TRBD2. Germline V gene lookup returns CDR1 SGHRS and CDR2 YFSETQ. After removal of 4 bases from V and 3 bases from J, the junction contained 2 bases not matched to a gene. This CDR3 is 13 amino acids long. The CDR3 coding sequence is TGCGCCAGCAGCGCGGGACTAGAAGAGACCCAGTACTTC. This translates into CASSAGLEETQYF.

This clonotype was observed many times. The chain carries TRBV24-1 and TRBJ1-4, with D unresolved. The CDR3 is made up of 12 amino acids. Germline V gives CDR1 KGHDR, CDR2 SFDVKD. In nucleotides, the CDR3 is TGTGAACATACTGCAACTAATGAAAAACTGTTTTTT. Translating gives CEHTATNEKLFF.

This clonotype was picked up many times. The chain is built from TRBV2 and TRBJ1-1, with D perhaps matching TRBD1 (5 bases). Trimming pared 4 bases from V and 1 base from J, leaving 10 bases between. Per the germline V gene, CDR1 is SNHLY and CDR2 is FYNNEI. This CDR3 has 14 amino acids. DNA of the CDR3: TGTGCCAGCAGTGTTGGGCAGGGGAACACTGAAGCTTTCTTT. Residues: CASSVGQGNTEAFF.

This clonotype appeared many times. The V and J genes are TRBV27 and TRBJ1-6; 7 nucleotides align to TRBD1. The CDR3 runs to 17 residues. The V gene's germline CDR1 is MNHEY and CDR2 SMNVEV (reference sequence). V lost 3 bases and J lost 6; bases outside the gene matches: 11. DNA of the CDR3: TGTGCCAGCAGTTTCAACGGCCTGGGACAGTCTAATTCACCCCTCCACTTT. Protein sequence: CASSFNGLGQSNSPLHF.

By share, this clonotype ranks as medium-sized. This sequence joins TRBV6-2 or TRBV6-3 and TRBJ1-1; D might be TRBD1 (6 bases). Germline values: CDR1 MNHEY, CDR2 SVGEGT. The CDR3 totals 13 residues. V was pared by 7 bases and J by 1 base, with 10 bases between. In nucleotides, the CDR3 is TGTGCCAGCAACCCGACAGGGAACACTGAAGCTTTCTTT. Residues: CASNPTGNTEAFF.

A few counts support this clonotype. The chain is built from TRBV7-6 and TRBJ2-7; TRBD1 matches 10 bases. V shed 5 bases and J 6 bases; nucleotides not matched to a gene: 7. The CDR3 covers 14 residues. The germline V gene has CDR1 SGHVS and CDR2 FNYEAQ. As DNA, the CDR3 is TGTGCCAGCAGCAGGACAGGGGGAAAGAGCGAGCAGTACTTC. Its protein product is CASSRTGGKSEQYF. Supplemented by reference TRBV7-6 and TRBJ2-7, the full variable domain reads GAGVSQSPRYKVTKRGQDVALRCDPISGHVSLYWYRQALGQGPEFLTYFNYEAQQDKSGLPNDRFSAERPEGSISTLTIQRTEQRDSAMYRCASSRTGGKSEQYFGPGTRLTVT.

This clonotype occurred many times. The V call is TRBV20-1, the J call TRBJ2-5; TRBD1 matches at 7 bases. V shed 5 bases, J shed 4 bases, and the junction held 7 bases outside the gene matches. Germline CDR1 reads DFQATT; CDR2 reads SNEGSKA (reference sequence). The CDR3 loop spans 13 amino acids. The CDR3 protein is CSAPISGGETQYF. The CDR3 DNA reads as TGCAGTGCTCCTATATCAGGGGGAGAGACCCAGTACTTC.

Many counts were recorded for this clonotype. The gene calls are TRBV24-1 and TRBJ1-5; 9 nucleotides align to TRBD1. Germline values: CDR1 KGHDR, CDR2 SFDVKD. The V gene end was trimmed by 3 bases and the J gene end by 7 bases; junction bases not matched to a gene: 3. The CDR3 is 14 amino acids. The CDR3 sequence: CATSDGTGKQPQHF. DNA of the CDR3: TGTGCCACCAGTGATGGGACAGGGAAACAGCCCCAGCATTTT.

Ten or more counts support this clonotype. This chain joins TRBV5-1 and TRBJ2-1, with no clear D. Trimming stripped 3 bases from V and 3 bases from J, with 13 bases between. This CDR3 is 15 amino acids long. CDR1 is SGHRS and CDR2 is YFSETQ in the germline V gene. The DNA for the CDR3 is TGCGCCAGCAGCTATGAGGTAGGGCACTACAATGAGCAGTTCTTC. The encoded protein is CASSYEVGHYNEQFF.

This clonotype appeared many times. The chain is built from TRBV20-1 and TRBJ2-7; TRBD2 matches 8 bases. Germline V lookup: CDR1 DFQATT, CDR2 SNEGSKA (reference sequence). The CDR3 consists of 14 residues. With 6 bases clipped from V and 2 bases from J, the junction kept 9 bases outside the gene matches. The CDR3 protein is CSAGPRGATYEQYF. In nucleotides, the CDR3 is TGCAGTGCCGGGCCGCGGGGGGCCACCTACGAGCAGTACTTC.

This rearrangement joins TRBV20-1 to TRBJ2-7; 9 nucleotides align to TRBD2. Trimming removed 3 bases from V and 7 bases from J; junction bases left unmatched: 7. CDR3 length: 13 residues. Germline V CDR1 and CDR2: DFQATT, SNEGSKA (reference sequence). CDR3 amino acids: CSASRREGGEQYF. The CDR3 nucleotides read TGCAGTGCTAGTAGGCGGGAGGGAGGGGAGCAGTACTTC.

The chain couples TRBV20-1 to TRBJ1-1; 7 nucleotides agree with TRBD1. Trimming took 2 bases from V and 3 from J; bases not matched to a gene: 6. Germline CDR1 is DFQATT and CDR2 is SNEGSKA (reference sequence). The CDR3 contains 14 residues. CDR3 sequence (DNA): TGCAGTGCTAGACCTACGAGGGGGCACACTGAAGCTTTCTTT. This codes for CSARPTRGHTEAFF.

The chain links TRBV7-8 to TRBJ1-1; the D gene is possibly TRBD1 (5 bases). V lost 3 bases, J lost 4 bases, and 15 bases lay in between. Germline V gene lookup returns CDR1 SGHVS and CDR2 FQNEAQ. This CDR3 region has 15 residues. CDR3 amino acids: CASSLVQGVSTEAFF. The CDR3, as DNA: TGTGCCAGCAGCTTGGTCCAGGGTGTGAGCACTGAAGCTTTCTTT.

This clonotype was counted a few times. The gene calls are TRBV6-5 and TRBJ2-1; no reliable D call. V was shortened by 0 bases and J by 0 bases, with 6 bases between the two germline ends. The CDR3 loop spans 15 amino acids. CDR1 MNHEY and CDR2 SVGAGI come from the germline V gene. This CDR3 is CASSYSPVSYNEQFF. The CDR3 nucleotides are TGTGCCAGCAGTTACTCGCCGGTCTCCTACAATGAGCAGTTCTTC.

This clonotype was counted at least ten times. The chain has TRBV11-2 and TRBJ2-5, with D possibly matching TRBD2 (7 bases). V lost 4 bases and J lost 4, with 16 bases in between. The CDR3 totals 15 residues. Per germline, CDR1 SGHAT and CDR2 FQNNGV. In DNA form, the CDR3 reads TGTGCCAGCAGCTGGGGGGGCGACTTGGCAGAGACCCAGTACTTC. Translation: CASSWGGDLAETQYF.

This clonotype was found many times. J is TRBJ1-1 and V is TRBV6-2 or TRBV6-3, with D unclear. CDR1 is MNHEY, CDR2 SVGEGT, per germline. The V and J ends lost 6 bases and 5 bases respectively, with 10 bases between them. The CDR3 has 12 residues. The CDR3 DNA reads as TGTGCCAGCAGATGGACTAGGACTGAAGCTTTCTTT. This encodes CASRWTRTEAFF.

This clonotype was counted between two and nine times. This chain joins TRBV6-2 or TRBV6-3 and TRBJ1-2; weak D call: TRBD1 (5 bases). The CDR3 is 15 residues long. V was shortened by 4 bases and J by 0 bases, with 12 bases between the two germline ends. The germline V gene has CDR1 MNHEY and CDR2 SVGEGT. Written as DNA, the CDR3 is TGTGCCAGCAGTTTCCGGGGCCGAACTAACTATGGCTACACCTTC. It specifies CASSFRGRTNYGYTF.

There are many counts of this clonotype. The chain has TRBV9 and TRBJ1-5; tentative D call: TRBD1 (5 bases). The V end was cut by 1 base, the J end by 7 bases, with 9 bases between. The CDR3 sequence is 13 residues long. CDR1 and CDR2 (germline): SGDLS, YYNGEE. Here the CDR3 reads CASSVSPGQPQHF. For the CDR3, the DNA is TGTGCCAGCAGCGTAAGTCCAGGGCAGCCCCAGCATTTT.

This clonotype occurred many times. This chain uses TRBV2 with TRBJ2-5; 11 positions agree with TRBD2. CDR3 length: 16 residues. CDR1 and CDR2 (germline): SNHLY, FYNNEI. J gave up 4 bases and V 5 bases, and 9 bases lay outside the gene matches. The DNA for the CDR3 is TGTGCCAGCAGTCAATACCTGACTAGCGGGGCAGAGACCCAGTACTTC. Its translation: CASSQYLTSGAETQYF.

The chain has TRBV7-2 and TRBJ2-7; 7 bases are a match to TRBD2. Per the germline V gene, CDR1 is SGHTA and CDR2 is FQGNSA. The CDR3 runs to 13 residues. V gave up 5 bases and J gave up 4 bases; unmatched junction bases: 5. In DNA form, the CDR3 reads TGTGCCAGCAGCGCGGGGGACTGGTACGAGCAGTACTTC. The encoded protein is CASSAGDWYEQYF.

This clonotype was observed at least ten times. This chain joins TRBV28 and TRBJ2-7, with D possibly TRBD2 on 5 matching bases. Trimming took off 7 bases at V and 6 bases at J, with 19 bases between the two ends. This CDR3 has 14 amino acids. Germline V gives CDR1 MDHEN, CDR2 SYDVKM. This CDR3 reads CASIRAGPSGEQYF. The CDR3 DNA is TGTGCCAGCATCCGTGCGGGCCCCTCGGGCGAGCAGTACTTC. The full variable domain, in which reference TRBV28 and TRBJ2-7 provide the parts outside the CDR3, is DVKVTQSSRYLVKRTGEKVFLECVQDMDHENMFWYRQDPGLGLRLIYFSYDVKMKEKGDIPEGYSVSREKKERFSLILESASTNQTSMYLCASIRAGPSGEQYFGPGTRLTVT.

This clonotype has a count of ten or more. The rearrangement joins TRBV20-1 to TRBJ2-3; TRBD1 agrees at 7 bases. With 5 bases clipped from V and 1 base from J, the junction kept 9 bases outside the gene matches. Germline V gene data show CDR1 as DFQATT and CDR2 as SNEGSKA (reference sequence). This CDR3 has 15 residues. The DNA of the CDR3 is TGCAGTGCTGGTCCGGACAGGCGAGGCACAGATACGCAGTATTTT. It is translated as CSAGPDRRGTDTQYF.

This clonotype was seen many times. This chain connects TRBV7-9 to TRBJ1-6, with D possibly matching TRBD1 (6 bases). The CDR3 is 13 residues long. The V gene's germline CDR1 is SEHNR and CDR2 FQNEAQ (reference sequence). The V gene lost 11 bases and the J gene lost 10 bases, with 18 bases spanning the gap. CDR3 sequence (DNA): TGTGCCGGAGCCCGGGGGCTGGAATCACCCCTCCACTTT. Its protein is CAGARGLESPLHF.

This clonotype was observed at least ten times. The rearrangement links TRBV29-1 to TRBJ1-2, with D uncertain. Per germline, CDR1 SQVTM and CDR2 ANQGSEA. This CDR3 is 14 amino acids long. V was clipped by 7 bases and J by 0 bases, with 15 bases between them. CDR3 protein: CSARRQDSNYGYTF. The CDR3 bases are TGCAGCGCGAGGAGACAAGATTCTAACTATGGCTACACCTTC.